The 27 T cell receptor beta chains presented below share a single source sample, sequenced in a study of blood T cell repertoires in COVID-19. Some clones are missing from TCRdb's copy, which holds only in-frame ones; the method was immunoSEQ multiplex PCR. The sample lists about 300,000 clones, about 85% seen once, with approximately 1.9% in the top ten. The sequencing input was PBMCs or T cells enriched from blood (not recorded which). These receptors were taken from a woman younger than 45 who had been exposed to COVID-19.

This chain joins TRBV2 and TRBJ1-3; D is unresolved. The CDR3 covers 15 residues. Trimming removed 0 bases from V and 2 bases from J, with 8 bases in between. Germline values: CDR1 SNHLY, CDR2 FYNNEI. CDR3 sequence (DNA): TGTGCCAGCAGTGAAGCCTCGGGAGCTGGAAACACCATATATTTT. The encoded protein is CASSEASGAGNTIYF.

The chain uses TRBV28 and TRBJ1-5, with 9 bases aligning to TRBD1. This CDR3 has 19 amino acids. The V and J ends lost 4 bases and 7 bases, in that order; junction bases with no gene match: 20. Germline V CDR1 and CDR2: MDHEN, SYDVKM. The CDR3 DNA reads as TGTGCCAGCAGTTCTAACTACCGCCCGGGACAGGGAGGAGGACAGCCCCAGCATTTT. It yields the protein CASSSNYRPGQGGGQPQHF.

Here the CDR3 reads CASSPSGGGTYNEQFF. The CDR3 region has the DNA TGTGCCAGCAGCCCCTCTGGGGGGGGAACCTACAATGAGCAGTTCTTC. The chain combines TRBV9 with TRBJ2-1; 7 bases fit TRBD2. Losses at the gene ends were 4 bases for V and 2 bases for J; bases not matched to a gene: 9. CDR1 is SGDLS and CDR2 is YYNGEE in the germline V gene. The CDR3 contains 16 residues.

This clone was recorded only once. The chain combines TRBV5-1 with TRBJ1-2; possible D gene TRBD1, 6 bases. The CDR3 is 12 amino acids. Trimming removed 4 bases from V and 6 bases from J, with 10 bases in between. Germline CDR1 is SGHRS and CDR2 is YFSETQ. The CDR3 region has the DNA TGCGCCAGCAGCGATACAGGGAATGGCTACACCTTC. It translates to CASSDTGNGYTF.

The V gene is TRBV20-1, the J gene TRBJ2-5; 8 bases agree with TRBD2. Trimming removed 3 bases from V and 2 bases from J; junction bases left unmatched: 14. This CDR3 contains 17 residues. Germline loops: CDR1 DFQATT, CDR2 SNEGSKA (reference sequence). DNA for the CDR3: TGCAGTGCTAGTTTTGCGGGGGGCCGAGACCCTCAAGAGACCCAGTACTTC. It encodes CSASFAGGRDPQETQYF.

The chain employs TRBV30 and TRBJ1-2, with TRBD1 matching 7 bases. CDR3 length: 13 amino acids. V shed 7 bases and J 2 bases; nucleotides not matched to a gene: 7. From germline, CDR1 is GTSNPN and CDR2 SVGIG (reference sequence). CDR3 DNA sequence: TGTGCCTATGACTTGGGACAGAACTATGGCTACACCTTC. Translated, it gives CAYDLGQNYGYTF. The complete variable domain, with remaining parts taken from reference TRBV30 and TRBJ1-2, reads SQTIHQWPATLVQPVGSPLSLECTVEGTSNPNLYWYRQAAGRGLQLLFYSVGIGQISSEVPQNLSASRPQDRQFILSSKKLLLSDSGFYLCAYDLGQNYGYTFGSGTRLTVV.

The chain employs TRBV5-4 and TRBJ1-6; tentative D call: TRBD1 (5 bases). Germline V gene sequence: CDR1 SGHNT, CDR2 YYREEE (reference sequence). V lost 4 bases, J lost 6 bases, and 11 bases lay in between. This CDR3 is 14 amino acids long. The CDR3, as DNA: TGTGCCAGCAGCGATGACAGATTTAATTCACCCCTCCACTTT. Protein sequence: CASSDDRFNSPLHF.

This CDR3 reads CASSFAGGLTDTQYF. Here the CDR3 DNA reads TGTGCCAGCAGCTTCGCGGGGGGATTAACAGATACGCAGTATTTT. The rearrangement links TRBV7-2 to TRBJ2-3, with 8 bases matching TRBD2. The CDR3 length is 15 residues. The trim removed 3 bases at V and 3 bases at J, leaving 5 bases unmatched. From germline, CDR1 is SGHTA and CDR2 FQGNSA. The full variable domain, with the rest looked up from reference TRBV7-2 and TRBJ2-3, is GAGVSQSPSNKVTEKGKDVELRCDPISGHTALYWYRQSLGQGLEFLIYFQGNSAPDKSGLPSDRFSAERTGGSVSTLTIQRTQQEDSAVYLCASSFAGGLTDTQYFGPGTRLTVL.

This sequence joins TRBV14 and TRBJ1-2; D may be TRBD1 (5 bases). The CDR3 extends over 15 amino acids. The V end lost 1 base, the J end lost 2 bases, and 11 bases lay between the germline ends. The germline V gene encodes CDR1 SGHDN and CDR2 FVKESK. The CDR3 DNA is TGTGCCAGCAGCCAAGCGGCAGGGTCGAACTATGGCTACACCTTC. Its protein is CASSQAAGSNYGYTF.

The chain uses TRBV15 and TRBJ2-1; 7 positions agree with TRBD2. The CDR3 is 12 residues long. The germline CDR1 and CDR2 sequences are LNHNV and YYDKDF (reference sequence). The V segment lost 4 bases and the J segment 8 bases; nucleotides outside the gene matches: 2. CDR3 loop: CATSTAGDEQFF. CDR3 sequence (DNA): TGTGCCACCAGCACCGCGGGGGATGAGCAGTTCTTC.

CDR3 amino acids: CASSSKPPGVGSPLHF. The DNA of the CDR3 is TGTGCCAGCAGCTCAAAACCCCCAGGGGTAGGGTCACCCCTCCACTTT. The rearrangement uses TRBV7-9 and TRBJ1-6; TRBD1 is a possible D gene (6 bases). CDR1 and CDR2 from the germline V gene are SEHNR and FQNEAQ (reference sequence). CDR3 length: 16 amino acids. Deletions cut 4 bases from V and 10 bases from J, with 20 bases between.

This clone turned up a few times. The chain uses TRBV7-2 and TRBJ2-5, with TRBD1 as a possible D gene (6 bases). CDR1 and CDR2 from the germline V gene are SGHTA and FQGNSA. Trimming cost V 4 bases and J 4 bases, with 13 bases left between them. The CDR3 length is 14 residues. CDR3 loop: CASSSLRGRETQYF. The CDR3 DNA sequence: TGTGCCAGCAGCTCCCTGAGGGGGAGAGAGACCCAGTACTTC.

The genes are TRBV30 and TRBJ2-3, with 11 bases aligning to TRBD1. Germline CDR1 reads GTSNPN; CDR2 reads SVGIG (reference sequence). The CDR3 has 16 amino acids. With V trimmed by 3 bases and J by 1 base, 6 bases remained unmatched. The CDR3 protein is CAWRGTGGSRTDTQYF. DNA of the CDR3: TGTGCCTGGAGAGGGACAGGGGGGTCCCGCACAGATACGCAGTATTTT. The full variable domain, in which reference TRBV30 and TRBJ2-3 provide the parts outside the CDR3, is SQTIHQWPATLVQPVGSPLSLECTVEGTSNPNLYWYRQAAGRGLQLLFYSVGIGQISSEVPQNLSASRPQDRQFILSSKKLLLSDSGFYLCAWRGTGGSRTDTQYFGPGTRLTVL.

This chain uses TRBV27 with TRBJ1-2, with TRBD1 identical over 7 bases. V lost 5 bases to trimming and J lost 8 bases; unmatched junction nucleotides: 11. CDR1 is MNHEY and CDR2 is SMNVEV in the germline V gene (reference sequence). This CDR3 is built from 14 residues. The CDR3 region is CASSRGTRGDGYTF. CDR3 coding DNA: TGTGCCAGCAGTCGAGGGACCAGGGGGGACGGCTACACCTTC.

A remark on this clone: Different DNA sequences within this sample yield the same CDR3. J is TRBJ1-1 and V is TRBV27; D might be TRBD1 (5 bases). CDR1 is MNHEY and CDR2 is SMNVEV in the germline V gene (reference sequence). V was trimmed by 7 bases and J by 5 bases, leaving 8 bases between them. The CDR3 is made up of 11 amino acids. CDR3 nucleotides: TGTGCCAGCATCCGGGGGACTGAAGCTTTCTTT. It translates to CASIRGTEAFF.

The chain has TRBV20-1 and TRBJ1-2; D gene unclear. Between the trimmed V and J ends, which lost 3 bases and 4 bases, there was a span of 9 bases. CDR1 DFQATT and CDR2 SNEGSKA come from the germline V gene (reference sequence). This CDR3 comprises 12 residues. The CDR3 nucleotides read TGCAGTGCTAGTTATCAGGTCTATGGCTACACCTTC. It is translated as CSASYQVYGYTF.

In this sample, this clone turned up once. The CDR3 DNA reads as TGTGCCAGCAGTCCAGGACAGGCGAACACTGAAGCTTTCTTT. Amino acids: CASSPGQANTEAFF. The chain combines TRBV28 with TRBJ1-1, with 7 nucleotides matching TRBD1. The CDR3 contains 14 residues. With 5 bases clipped from V and 1 base from J, the junction kept 4 bases outside the gene matches. Looked up from germline, CDR1 is MDHEN and CDR2 is SYDVKM. Based on the CDR3 plus reference TRBV28 and TRBJ1-1, the full variable domain is DVKVTQSSRYLVKRTGEKVFLECVQDMDHENMFWYRQDPGLGLRLIYFSYDVKMKEKGDIPEGYSVSREKKERFSLILESASTNQTSMYLCASSPGQANTEAFFGQGTRLTVV.

This chain uses TRBV6-2 or TRBV6-3 with TRBJ1-5, with D perhaps matching TRBD1 (6 bases). Per the germline V gene, CDR1 is MNHEY and CDR2 is SVGEGT. The V end was cut by 1 base, the J end by 3 bases, with 10 bases between. The CDR3 runs to 15 residues. The CDR3 loop reads CASSYFTGTNQPQHF. In nucleotides, the CDR3 is TGTGCCAGCAGTTACTTTACAGGGACCAATCAGCCCCAGCATTTT.

The chain is built from TRBV12-3 or TRBV12-4 and TRBJ2-7, with a possible D match to TRBD2 (5 bases). Trimming shortened V by 2 bases and J by 7 bases, and 12 bases separated the two germline ends. The CDR3 length is 13 residues. The CDR3 spells CASSLTEEREQYF. The CDR3 coding sequence is TGTGCCAGCAGTTTAACCGAGGAGCGGGAGCAGTACTTC.

The chain has TRBV4-1 and TRBJ1-4, with D perhaps matching TRBD1 (6 bases). Germline values: CDR1 MGHRA, CDR2 YSYEKL. Trimming pared 0 bases from V and 8 bases from J, leaving 13 bases between. The CDR3 spans 15 residues. CDR3 DNA: TGCGCCAGCAGCCAAGACAGGGGCGAGGTCGAAAAACTGTTTTTT. It translates to CASSQDRGEVEKLFF.

The genes are TRBV30 and TRBJ1-5, with TRBD1 matching over 7 bases. The CDR3 runs to 12 residues. Germline V gene data show CDR1 as GTSNPN and CDR2 as SVGIG (reference sequence). The junction had 6 bases not matched to a gene; V was cut back by 2 bases and J by 11 bases. The CDR3 region is CAWSLTQGAQHF. The CDR3 DNA reads TGTGCCTGGAGTCTGACTCAGGGGGCCCAGCATTTT. Complete variable domain (other parts from reference TRBV30 and TRBJ1-5): SQTIHQWPATLVQPVGSPLSLECTVEGTSNPNLYWYRQAAGRGLQLLFYSVGIGQISSEVPQNLSASRPQDRQFILSSKKLLLSDSGFYLCAWSLTQGAQHFGDGTRLSIL.

The chain links TRBV28 to TRBJ2-5; 9 positions match TRBD2. The CDR3 has 16 amino acids. CDR1 and CDR2 (germline): MDHEN, SYDVKM. The J segment lost 4 bases and the V segment lost 2 bases, leaving 8 bases of the junction unmatched. The CDR3: CASSLATSGRGETQYF. CDR3 DNA: TGTGCCAGCAGTTTAGCAACTAGCGGGCGAGGAGAGACCCAGTACTTC.

This chain uses TRBV2 with TRBJ2-5; 8 positions match TRBD2. Germline CDR1 and CDR2: SNHLY and FYNNEI. After removal of 2 bases from V and 5 bases from J, the junction contained 13 bases not matched to a gene. The CDR3 is 17 residues long. CDR3 nucleotide sequence: TGTGCCAGCAGTGAATCCCCTAGCGGGTCCTTGAGGGAGACCCAGTACTTC. It specifies CASSESPSGSLRETQYF.

This chain links TRBV30 with TRBJ1-3; D possibly corresponds to TRBD1 (6 bases). CDR3 length: 13 residues. V was cut by 7 bases and J by 3 bases, with 13 bases left in between. Germline V lookup: CDR1 GTSNPN, CDR2 SVGIG (reference sequence). CDR3: CASTGSVGNTIYF. CDR3 bases: TGTGCCTCTACAGGGTCCGTTGGAAACACCATATATTTT.

The chain links TRBV5-1 to TRBJ2-7; D unclear. Between the trimmed V and J ends, which lost 0 bases and 0 bases, there was a span of 7 bases. The V gene's germline CDR1 is SGHRS and CDR2 YFSETQ. This CDR3 comprises 14 residues. For the CDR3, the DNA is TGCGCCAGCAGCTTGGAACGGAGCTCCTACGAGCAGTACTTC. Amino acid sequence: CASSLERSSYEQYF.

This chain uses TRBV2 with TRBJ2-2; D is undetermined. The V end was cut by 6 bases, the J end by 4 bases, with 6 bases between. The CDR3 contains 12 residues. The germline V gene encodes CDR1 SNHLY and CDR2 FYNNEI. As DNA, the CDR3 is TGTGCCAGCAGATCAGGCACCGGGGAGCTGTTTTTT. This translates into CASRSGTGELFF.

The chain employs TRBV6-6 and TRBJ2-3; TRBD1 agrees at 8 bases. Per germline, CDR1 MNHNY and CDR2 SVGAGI (reference sequence). The CDR3 spans 15 residues. V was clipped by 4 bases and J by 6 bases; unmatched bases: 9. The CDR3 DNA follows: TGTGCCAGCAGTTTCCCTCAGGGGGCGAGGGATACGCAGTATTTT. The encoded protein is CASSFPQGARDTQYF.